This TCR beta chain was identified in a study of sequential checkpoint blockade in melanoma. The overall study: Randomization was 1:1 between first-line nivolumab→ipilimumab and ipilimumab→nivolumab.

The method was immunoSEQ multiplex PCR; TCRdb's version includes in-frame clones alone and lacks a portion of them. Among 25,000 to 30,000 clones, more than 80% were seen once, and the ten largest hold roughly 17%. As for treatment: randomized to nivolumab then ipilimumab (arm A) or the reverse (arm B). None of the patients previously received DNA-damaging chemotherapy. PBMC sorting kept live CD3+CD8+ cells without CD19 or CD56. Germline V CDR1 and CDR2: SQVTM, ANQGSEA. Trimming removed 6 bases from V and 4 bases from J, with 18 bases in between. The CDR3 runs to 14 residues. Material: CD8+ T cells sorted from blood (inferred from file names), obtained from a patient given nivolumab and ipilimumab in sequence. The sequence derives from a human donor with melanoma. V usage is TRBV29-1 and J usage is TRBJ1-1; D is perhaps TRBD1 (6 bases). CDR3 protein: CSVPRGGASTEAFF. In DNA form, the CDR3 reads TGCAGCGTCCCCCGAGGGGGGGCGAGCACTGAAGCTTTCTTT.